This section outlines one T cell receptor (beta chain) sequence together with its context. This specimen belongs to a study of blood T cell repertoires in COVID-19. Per the original methods: Amplification of reference gene primers was used by the study to estimate nucleated cell counts. The data were produced by immunoSEQ multiplex PCR, yet TCRdb's version contains in-frame clones alone and is incomplete. D and trimming come from the DNA, and the V and J calls and clone size come from that table. The data hold 180,000 or so clones, with roughly three quarters observed a single time. V lost 5 bases and J lost 3, with 17 bases in between. Germline assignment: CDR1 SGHRS and CDR2 YFSETQ. The CDR3 totals 15 residues.

The sequenced sample was peripheral blood. The rearrangement uses TRBV5-1 and TRBJ1-1; no clear D gene. The TCR was taken from a woman aged 45-65 years with active or convalescent COVID-19. The CDR3, as DNA: TGCGCCAGCAGTTACTCGGTGGGCTCTGACACTGAAGCTTTCTTT. It encodes CASSYSVGSDTEAFF.